The rows below give T cell receptor beta chains drawn from one sample of a study of beta chain features in type 1 diabetes. Generated by immunoSEQ multiplex PCR, the TCRdb table keeps only in-frame clones and is missing some. The sample yields 50,000 to 70,000 clones, around half seen once. Specimen: Tregs from blood. The source is a woman between 40 and 55 years old with type 1 diabetes. Each CDR3 is given with its conserved first and last residue. D genes are given only for firm matches. Size is omitted from some rows. Given values are once, few, many or a class for expanded clones.

len,abundance,d_gene,j_gene,v_gene,CDR3aa,CDR3nt
14,NA,NA,TRBJ1-4,TRBV9,CASSVSATNEKLFF,TGTGCCAGCAGCGTATCCGCAACTAATGAAAAACTGTTTTTT
13,NA,NA,TRBJ1-1,TRBV29-1,CSVYRERRTEAFF,TGCAGCGTCTACAGGGAGAGGAGGACTGAAGCTTTCTTT
14,NA,TRBD2,TRBJ2-3,TRBV11-3,CASSPGLDGDTQYF,TGTGCCAGCAGCCCAGGACTAGATGGAGATACGCAGTATTTT
13,once,NA,TRBJ1-1,TRBV28,CASRGQLDTEAFF,TGTGCCAGCAGGGGGCAATTAGACACTGAAGCTTTCTTT
15,NA,TRBD1,TRBJ2-7,TRBV9,CASSPLGQGLSEQYF,TGTGCCAGCAGCCCGCTGGGACAGGGACTCAGCGAGCAGTACTTC
13,NA,TRBD1,TRBJ2-2,TRBV5-6,CASSLGQGGELFF,TGTGCCAGCAGCCTGGGACAGGGCGGGGAGCTGTTTTTT
14,few,NA,TRBJ2-7,TRBV10-3,CAISVSGRAYEQYF,TGTGCCATCAGTGTCAGCGGTCGAGCCTACGAGCAGTACTTC
13,few,TRBD1,TRBJ2-7,TRBV29-1,CSVTRTGNYEQYF,TGCAGCGTCACTCGGACAGGGAACTACGAGCAGTACTTC
16,few,TRBD1,TRBJ2-7,TRBV19,CASSIAGGQEAYEQYF,TGTGCCAGTAGTATAGCTGGGGGACAGGAGGCGTACGAGCAGTACTTC
19,NA,NA,TRBJ1-4,TRBV18,CASSPRSRTARPTNEKLFF,TGTGCCAGCTCACCAAGATCCCGGACAGCCAGACCAACTAATGAAAAACTGTTTTTT
14,few,NA,TRBJ2-3,TRBV29-1,CSVPGRLLTDTQYF,TGCAGCGTTCCCGGGAGATTGCTCACAGATACGCAGTATTTT
16,NA,TRBD2,TRBJ2-7,TRBV6-5,CASSYSPGLGSGEQYF,TGTGCCAGCAGTTACTCGCCCGGACTAGGGTCGGGCGAGCAGTACTTC
14,once,NA,TRBJ1-3,TRBV18,CASSPGERGNTIYF,TGTGCCAGCTCACCGGGAGAAAGAGGAAACACCATATATTTT
13,NA,NA,TRBJ1-2,TRBV5-1,CASSLVGDEGYTF,TGCGCCAGCAGCTTGGTAGGGGATGAGGGCTACACCTTC
17,NA,NA,TRBJ1-3,TRBV7-3,CASSLTGQGSAGNTIYF,TGTGCCAGCAGCTTAACTGGCCAGGGGAGTGCTGGAAACACCATATATTTT
14,NA,NA,TRBJ1-2,TRBV30,CAWRLGRRPYGYTF,TGTGCCTGGAGACTAGGACGGCGACCCTATGGCTACACCTTC
16,NA,TRBD1,TRBJ1-1,TRBV5-6,CASSRDRGYWNTEAFF,TGTGCCAGCAGCCGGGACAGGGGGTACTGGAACACTGAAGCTTTCTTT